Below are 20 T cell receptor beta chains sequenced from a single sample in a study of CD8 T cells in ankylosing spondylitis. TCRdb called the 5' RACE reads again in MiXCR, with one record for every CDR3 protein. The sample holds some 840,000 distinct CDR3 sequences, roughly 12% seen once. Antigen specificity for these receptors is unknown. Findings and caveats of the study: A TCR beta motif of 7 to 9 highly homologous variants seemed to mark ankylosing spondylitis blood.

The sample comprised blood, either unsorted or a sorted T cell fraction (not recorded which). The receptor set was obtained from a male donor with ankylosing spondylitis.

This chain joins TRBV20-1 and TRBJ2-2; 9 positions match TRBD2. V lost 1 base to trimming and J lost 3 bases; unmatched junction nucleotides: 6. CDR3 length: 16 amino acids. The germline CDR1 and CDR2 sequences are DFQATT and SNEGSKA (reference sequence). This CDR3 reads CSARAQRGAYTGELFF. The CDR3 DNA sequence: TGCAGTGCTAGAGCCCAGCGGGGGGCCTACACCGGGGAGCTGTTTTTT.

This clonotype was found a few times. One junction end disagrees with the germline gene, perhaps due to a read error. The chain combines TRBV10-3 with TRBJ1-4; D possibly corresponds to TRBD1 (6 bases). Germline CDR1 ENHRY, CDR2 SYGVKD. This CDR3 contains 13 residues. The CDR3 coding sequence is TGTGCCCTCAGACAGGACCCTAATGAAAAACTGTTTTTT. Translating it yields CALRQDPNEKLFF.

This clonotype was detected a few times. The rearrangement joins TRBV5-1 to TRBJ2-1; D might be TRBD2 (6 bases). The ends were cut back, 5 bases at V and 0 bases at J, with 12 bases in the middle. The CDR3 contains 15 residues. Germline V gene lookup returns CDR1 SGHRS and CDR2 YFSETQ. CDR3 nucleotide sequence: TGCGCCAGCAGATGGGACTTAAGCTCCTACAATGAGCAGTTCTTC. Translated: CASRWDLSSYNEQFF.

V and J are TRBV6-1 and TRBJ2-1, with D possibly matching TRBD2 (5 bases). Trimming shortened V by 0 bases and J by 5 bases, and 11 bases separated the two germline ends. This CDR3 is 15 amino acids long. Germline-derived CDR1 and CDR2 are MNHNS and SASEGT. Here the CDR3 reads CASSEARTGNNEQFF. The CDR3 DNA follows: TGTGCCAGCAGTGAAGCGCGGACTGGAAACAATGAGCAGTTCTTC.

This clonotype was observed many times. The chain couples TRBV29-1 to TRBJ1-2, with D hard to call. The CDR3 runs 12 residues. The ends were cut back, 4 bases at V and 11 bases at J, with 17 bases in the middle. Looked up from germline, CDR1 is SQVTM and CDR2 is ANQGSEA. This chain's CDR3 is CSVGVGGSAYTF. CDR3 coding DNA: TGCAGCGTTGGGGTCGGCGGCTCGGCGTACACCTTC.

This chain connects TRBV30 to TRBJ2-7; D is possibly TRBD2 (6 bases). Deletions cut 2 bases from V and 4 bases from J, with 15 bases between. Per the germline V gene, CDR1 is GTSNPN and CDR2 is SVGIG (reference sequence). The CDR3 loop spans 14 amino acids. The CDR3 sequence: CAWSRGVAEYEQYF. Written as DNA, the CDR3 is TGTGCCTGGAGTCGCGGGGTAGCGGAGTACGAGCAGTACTTC.

This clonotype has just a few counts. The chain has TRBV3-1 and TRBJ2-1; 7 bases align to TRBD2. The V gene's germline CDR1 is LGHDT and CDR2 YNNKEL (reference sequence). The CDR3 is 14 amino acids. V shed 5 bases, J shed 8 bases, and the junction held 9 bases outside the gene matches. The DNA for the CDR3 is TGTGCCAGCAGCATAGCGGGTGTTAGCCATGAGCAGTTCTTC. It is translated as CASSIAGVSHEQFF.

This clonotype was seen more than once but under ten times. The chain carries TRBV5-1 and TRBJ2-1; tentatively, D is TRBD2 (6 bases). Trimming stripped 4 bases from V and 3 bases from J, with 20 bases between. This CDR3 region has 17 residues. Looked up from germline, CDR1 is SGHRS and CDR2 is YFSETQ. CDR3: CASSPVLGGLLYNEQFF. As DNA, the CDR3 is TGCGCCAGCAGCCCGGTTCTGGGGGGACTCCTCTACAATGAGCAGTTCTTC.

This clonotype was detected a few times. The chain links TRBV4-2 to TRBJ2-3; D is unresolved. CDR1 and CDR2 (germline): LGHNA, YNFKEQ. Trimming removed 1 base at V and 1 base at J, with 12 bases between. This CDR3 is built from 16 residues. In DNA form, the CDR3 reads TGTGCCAGCAGCCAAGCTGCCGGGTTGGGCACAGATACGCAGTATTTT. Amino acid sequence: CASSQAAGLGTDTQYF.

The V and J genes are TRBV7-2 and TRBJ1-5; D is unresolved. The CDR3 contains 13 residues. Germline CDR1 and CDR2: SGHTA and FQGNSA. V was cut by 5 bases and J by 4 bases, with 9 bases left in between. The CDR3 DNA reads TGTGCCAGCAGCCTATACTGGAATCAGCCCCAGCATTTT. Protein product: CASSLYWNQPQHF.

The V call is TRBV29-1, the J call TRBJ1-4, with TRBD1 matching over 8 bases. CDR1 is SQVTM and CDR2 is ANQGSEA in the germline V gene. V lost 7 bases, J lost 2 bases, and 9 bases stayed unmatched. This CDR3 is built from 15 residues. CDR3 loop: CSAQRDRGTNEKLFF. The CDR3 region has the DNA TGCAGCGCCCAACGAGACAGGGGCACTAATGAAAAACTGTTTTTT.

This clonotype was seen repeatedly, ten times or more. The chain couples TRBV29-1 to TRBJ2-7, with D perhaps matching TRBD1 (6 bases). This CDR3 is built from 11 residues. V lost 7 bases and J lost 5, with 12 bases in between. Per the germline V gene, CDR1 is SQVTM and CDR2 is ANQGSEA. The CDR3 loop reads CSASTGDEQYF. The CDR3 DNA follows: TGCAGCGCTTCGACAGGCGACGAGCAGTACTTC.

The chain employs TRBV27 and TRBJ2-1, with 10 bases matching TRBD1. The CDR3 contains 13 residues. Trimming at V came to 9 bases and at J to 8 bases, leaving 7 bases not matched to a gene. The germline CDR1 and CDR2 sequences are MNHEY and SMNVEV (reference sequence). The CDR3 loop reads CASGTGESDEQFF. CDR3 nucleotides: TGTGCCAGTGGGACAGGGGAGAGCGATGAGCAGTTCTTC.

This clonotype has a count of ten or more. The chain carries TRBV20-1 and TRBJ1-2, with TRBD1 as a possible D gene (5 bases). The germline V gene has CDR1 DFQATT and CDR2 SNEGSKA (reference sequence). With 0 bases removed from V and 4 bases from J, the gap between germline ends came to 12 bases. CDR3 length: 14 amino acids. For the CDR3, the DNA is TGCAGTGCTAGAGAGAGGAGGGGTGGCTATGGCTACACCTTC. This encodes CSARERRGGYGYTF.

The chain combines TRBV4-2 with TRBJ2-3; 7 positions agree with TRBD2. V was pared by 0 bases and J by 0 bases, with 9 bases of the junction left unmatched. This CDR3 has 18 amino acids. The germline CDR1 and CDR2 sequences are LGHNA and YNFKEQ. In DNA, the CDR3 is TGTGCCAGCAGCCAAGATCGGGCGGTAGCGGGTAGCACAGATACGCAGTATTTT. Translating it yields CASSQDRAVAGSTDTQYF.

This chain uses TRBV7-9 with TRBJ1-5; 9 nucleotides line up with TRBD1. V lost 5 bases and J lost 6; bases outside the gene matches: 5. This CDR3 region has 14 residues. The germline CDR1 and CDR2 sequences are SEHNR and FQNEAQ (reference sequence). CDR3 in amino acids: CASSRQGETQPQHF. The CDR3 bases are TGTGCCAGCAGCCGACAGGGGGAAACTCAGCCCCAGCATTTT. Full variable domain (missing parts from reference TRBV7-9 and TRBJ1-5): DTGVSQNPRHKITKRGQNVTFRCDPISEHNRLYWYRQTLGQGPEFLTYFQNEAQLEKSRLLSDRFSAERPKGSFSTLEIQRTEQGDSAMYLCASSRQGETQPQHFGDGTRLSIL.

The gene calls are TRBV6-2 or TRBV6-3 and TRBJ1-1; D unresolved. The V end lost 7 bases, the J end lost 0 bases, and 12 bases lay between the germline ends. CDR1 is MNHEY and CDR2 is SVGEGT in the germline V gene. The length of the CDR3 is 14 residues. CDR3 DNA: TGTGCCAGCATCCAGACGGAATTGAACACTGAAGCTTTCTTT. Its protein product is CASIQTELNTEAFF.

The chain recombines TRBV20-1 with TRBJ2-7; D remains ambiguous. Looked up from germline, CDR1 is DFQATT and CDR2 is SNEGSKA (reference sequence). The CDR3 loop spans 11 amino acids. CDR3 nucleotide sequence: TGCAGCGTTTCGGACTCCTACGAGCAGTACTTC. Its translation: CSVSDSYEQYF.

There are many counts of this clonotype. This chain uses TRBV4-1 with TRBJ2-4; no clear D. The CDR3 is made up of 11 amino acids. Trimming cost V 0 bases and J 9 bases, with 3 bases left between them. Germline V lookup: CDR1 MGHRA, CDR2 YSYEKL. CDR3 region: CASSQEGIQYF. The CDR3 DNA reads TGCGCCAGCAGCCAAGAGGGCATTCAGTACTTC.

This clonotype was counted only a few times. The chain links TRBV7-6 to TRBJ1-5; 9 bases are shared with TRBD1. Germline V gene data show CDR1 as SGHVS and CDR2 as FNYEAQ. J lost 7 bases, V lost 6 bases, and 7 bases had no gene match. This CDR3 comprises 14 residues. In DNA form, the CDR3 reads TGTGCCAGCAGTCCACAGGGGGCTCTACAGCCCCAGCATTTT. Translation gives CASSPQGALQPQHF.